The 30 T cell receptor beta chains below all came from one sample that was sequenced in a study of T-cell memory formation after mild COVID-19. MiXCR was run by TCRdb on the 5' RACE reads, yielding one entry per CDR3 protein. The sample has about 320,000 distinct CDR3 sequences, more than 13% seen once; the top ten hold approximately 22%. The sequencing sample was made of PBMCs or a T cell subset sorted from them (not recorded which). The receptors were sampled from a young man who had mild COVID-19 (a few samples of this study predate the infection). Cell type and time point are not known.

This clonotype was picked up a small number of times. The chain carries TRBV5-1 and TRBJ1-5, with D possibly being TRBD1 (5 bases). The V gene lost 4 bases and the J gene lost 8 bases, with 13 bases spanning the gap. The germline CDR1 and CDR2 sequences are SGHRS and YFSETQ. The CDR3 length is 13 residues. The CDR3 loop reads CASSAGRDEPQHF. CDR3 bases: TGCGCCAGCAGCGCGGGACGGGACGAGCCCCAGCATTTT. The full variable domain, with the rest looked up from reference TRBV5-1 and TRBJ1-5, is KAGVTQTPRYLIKTRGQQVTLSCSPISGHRSVSWYQQTPGQGLQFLFEYFSETQRNKGNFPGRFSGRQFSNSRSEMNVSTLELGDSALYLCASSAGRDEPQHFGDGTRLSIL.

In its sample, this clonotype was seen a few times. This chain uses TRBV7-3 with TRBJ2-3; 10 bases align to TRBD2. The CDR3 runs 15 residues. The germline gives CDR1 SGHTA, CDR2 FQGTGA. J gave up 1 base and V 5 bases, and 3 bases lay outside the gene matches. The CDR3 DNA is TGTGCCAGCAGCGAGCGGGGGGGCCGCACAGATACGCAGTATTTT. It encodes CASSERGGRTDTQYF.

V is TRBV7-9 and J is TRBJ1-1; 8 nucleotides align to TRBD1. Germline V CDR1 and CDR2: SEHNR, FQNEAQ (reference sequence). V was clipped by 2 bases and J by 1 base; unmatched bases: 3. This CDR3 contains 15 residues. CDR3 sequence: CASSLRQGTNTEAFF. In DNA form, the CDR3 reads TGTGCCAGCAGCTTAAGACAGGGGACGAACACTGAAGCTTTCTTT. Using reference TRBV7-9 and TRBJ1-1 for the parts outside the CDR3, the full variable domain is DTGVSQNPRHKITKRGQNVTFRCDPISEHNRLYWYRQTLGQGPEFLTYFQNEAQLEKSRLLSDRFSAERPKGSFSTLEIQRTEQGDSAMYLCASSLRQGTNTEAFFGQGTRLTVV.

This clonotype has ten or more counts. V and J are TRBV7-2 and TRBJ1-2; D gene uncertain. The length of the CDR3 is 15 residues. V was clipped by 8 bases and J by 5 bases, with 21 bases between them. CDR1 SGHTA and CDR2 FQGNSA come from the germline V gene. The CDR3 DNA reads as TGTGCCAGCTGCCCCTCGCCGGCAGGCGGATATGGCTACACCTTC. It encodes CASCPSPAGGYGYTF.

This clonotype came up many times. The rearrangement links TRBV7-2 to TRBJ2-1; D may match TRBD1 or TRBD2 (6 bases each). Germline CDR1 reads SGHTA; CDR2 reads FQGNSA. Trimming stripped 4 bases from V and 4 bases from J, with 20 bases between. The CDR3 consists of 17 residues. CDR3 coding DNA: TGTGCCAGCAGCTCGATCGTAAGGGGGGCCGGATACAATGAGCAGTTCTTC. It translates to CASSSIVRGAGYNEQFF.

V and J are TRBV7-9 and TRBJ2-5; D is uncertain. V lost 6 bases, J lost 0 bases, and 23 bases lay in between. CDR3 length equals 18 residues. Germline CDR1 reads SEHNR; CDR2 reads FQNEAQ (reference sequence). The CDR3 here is CASRESWAGTSYQETQYF. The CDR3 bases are TGTGCCAGCAGGGAGTCCTGGGCCGGTACTTCGTACCAAGAGACCCAGTACTTC. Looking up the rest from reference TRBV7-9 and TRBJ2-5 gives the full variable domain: DTGVSQNPRHKITKRGQNVTFRCDPISEHNRLYWYRQTLGQGPEFLTYFQNEAQLEKSRLLSDRFSAERPKGSFSTLEIQRTEQGDSAMYLCASRESWAGTSYQETQYFGPGTRLLVL.

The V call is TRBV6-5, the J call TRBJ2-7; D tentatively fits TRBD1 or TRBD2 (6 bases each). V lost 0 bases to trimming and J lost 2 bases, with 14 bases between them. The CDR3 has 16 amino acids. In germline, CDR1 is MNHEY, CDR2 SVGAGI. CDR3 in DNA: TGTGCCAGCAGTTACTCGGAGCTAGGGGGGACCTACGAGCAGTACTTC. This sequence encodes CASSYSELGGTYEQYF.

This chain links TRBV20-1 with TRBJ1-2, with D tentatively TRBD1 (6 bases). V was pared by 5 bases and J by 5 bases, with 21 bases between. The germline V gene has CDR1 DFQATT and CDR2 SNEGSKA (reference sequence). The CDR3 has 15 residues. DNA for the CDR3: TGCAGTGCTTTGGGACCGGGGGCAAGCCTTTATGGCTACACCTTC. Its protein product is CSALGPGASLYGYTF.

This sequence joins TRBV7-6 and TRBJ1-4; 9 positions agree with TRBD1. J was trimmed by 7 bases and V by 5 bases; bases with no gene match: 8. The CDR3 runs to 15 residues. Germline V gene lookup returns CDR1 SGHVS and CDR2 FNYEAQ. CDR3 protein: CASSVMATGGEKLFF. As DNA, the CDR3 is TGTGCCAGCAGCGTAATGGCGACAGGGGGTGAAAAACTGTTTTTT.

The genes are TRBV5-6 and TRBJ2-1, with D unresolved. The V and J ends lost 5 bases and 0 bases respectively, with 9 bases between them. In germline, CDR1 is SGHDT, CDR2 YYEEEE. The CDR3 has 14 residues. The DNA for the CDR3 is TGTGCCAGCAGTTCAAGGTCCTCCTACAATGAGCAGTTCTTC. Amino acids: CASSSRSSYNEQFF.

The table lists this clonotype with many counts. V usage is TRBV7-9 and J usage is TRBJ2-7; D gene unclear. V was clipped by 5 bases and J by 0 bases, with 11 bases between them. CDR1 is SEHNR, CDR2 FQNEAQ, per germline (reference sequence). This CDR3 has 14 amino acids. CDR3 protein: CASSRIVSSYEQYF. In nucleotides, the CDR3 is TGTGCCAGCAGCCGAATAGTGAGCTCCTACGAGCAGTACTTC.

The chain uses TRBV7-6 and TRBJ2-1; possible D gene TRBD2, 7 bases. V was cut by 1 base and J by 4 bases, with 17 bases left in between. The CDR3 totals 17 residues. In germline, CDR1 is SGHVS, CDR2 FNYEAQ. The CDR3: CASSLGALRGGYNEQFF. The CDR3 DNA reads TGTGCCAGCAGCTTAGGGGCCTTGAGGGGGGGTTACAATGAGCAGTTCTTC. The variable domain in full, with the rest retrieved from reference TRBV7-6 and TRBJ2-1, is GAGVSQSPRYKVTKRGQDVALRCDPISGHVSLYWYRQALGQGPEFLTYFNYEAQQDKSGLPNDRFSAERPEGSISTLTIQRTEQRDSAMYRCASSLGALRGGYNEQFFGPGTRLTVL.

CDR3 nucleotide sequence: TGCGCCAGCAGCCAAGATTCGGGAGCGAACACCGGGGAGCTGTTTTTT. Amino acid sequence: CASSQDSGANTGELFF. The chain links TRBV4-3 to TRBJ2-2; a possible D gene is TRBD2 (6 bases). Germline lookup yields CDR1 LGHNA and CDR2 YSLEER. CDR3 length: 16 residues. V lost 0 bases and J 0 bases, leaving 8 bases between the germline ends.

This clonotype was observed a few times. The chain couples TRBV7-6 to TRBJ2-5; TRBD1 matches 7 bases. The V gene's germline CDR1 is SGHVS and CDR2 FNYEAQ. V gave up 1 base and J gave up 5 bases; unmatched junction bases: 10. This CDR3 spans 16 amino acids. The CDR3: CASSLVGDSEVETQYF. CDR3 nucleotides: TGTGCCAGCAGCTTAGTAGGGGACAGTGAGGTGGAGACCCAGTACTTC.

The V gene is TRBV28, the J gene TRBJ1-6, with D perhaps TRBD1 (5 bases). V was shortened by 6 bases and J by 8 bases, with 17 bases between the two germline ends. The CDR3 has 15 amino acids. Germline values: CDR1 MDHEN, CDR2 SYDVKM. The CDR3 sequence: CASSPRGGSYSPLHF. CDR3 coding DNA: TGTGCCAGCAGCCCCCGGGGGGGTAGCTATTCACCCCTCCACTTT.

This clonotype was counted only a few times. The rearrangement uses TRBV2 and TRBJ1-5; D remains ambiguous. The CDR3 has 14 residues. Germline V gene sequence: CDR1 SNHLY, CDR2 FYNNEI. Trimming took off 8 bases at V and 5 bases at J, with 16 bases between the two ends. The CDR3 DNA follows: TGTGCCAGCGGACCTATTTCGGGCGATCAGCCCCAGCATTTT. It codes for CASGPISGDQPQHF. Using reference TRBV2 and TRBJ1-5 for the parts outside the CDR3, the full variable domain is EPEVTQTPSHQVTQMGQEVILRCVPISNHLYFYWYRQILGQKVEFLVSFYNNEISEKSEIFDDQFSVERPDGSNFTLKIRSTKLEDSAMYFCASGPISGDQPQHFGDGTRLSIL.

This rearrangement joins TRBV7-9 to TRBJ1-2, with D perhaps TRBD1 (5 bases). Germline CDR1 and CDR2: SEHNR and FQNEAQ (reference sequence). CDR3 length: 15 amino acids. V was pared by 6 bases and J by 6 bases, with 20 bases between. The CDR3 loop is CASRPPTRGGHGYTF. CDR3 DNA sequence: TGTGCCAGCAGACCACCCACCCGGGGGGGTCATGGCTACACCTTC.

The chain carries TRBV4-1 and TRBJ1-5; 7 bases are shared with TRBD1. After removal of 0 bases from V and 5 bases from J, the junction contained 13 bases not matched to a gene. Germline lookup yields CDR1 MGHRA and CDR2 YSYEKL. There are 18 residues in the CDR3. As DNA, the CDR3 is TGCGCCAGCAGCCAAGATTGGACGCAGACAGGGATCTATCAGCCCCAGCATTTT. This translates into CASSQDWTQTGIYQPQHF.

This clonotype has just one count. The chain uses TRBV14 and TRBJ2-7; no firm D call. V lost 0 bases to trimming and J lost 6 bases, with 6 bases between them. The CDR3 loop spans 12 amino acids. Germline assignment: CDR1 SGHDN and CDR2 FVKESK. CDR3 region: CASSQDGAEQYV. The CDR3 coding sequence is TGTGCCAGCAGCCAAGATGGTGCCGAGCAGTACGTC.

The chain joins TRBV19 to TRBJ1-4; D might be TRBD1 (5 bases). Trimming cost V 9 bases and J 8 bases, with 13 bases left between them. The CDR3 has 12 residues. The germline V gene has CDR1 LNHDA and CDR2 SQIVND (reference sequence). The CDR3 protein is CASRDPREKLFF. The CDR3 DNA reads TGTGCCAGCAGGGACCCGAGGGAAAAACTGTTTTTT. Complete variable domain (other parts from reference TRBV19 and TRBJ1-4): DGGITQSPKYLFRKEGQNVTLSCEQNLNHDAMYWYRQDPGQGLRLIYYSQIVNDFQKGDIAEGYSVSREKKESFPLTVTSAQKNPTAFYLCASRDPREKLFFGSGTQLSVL.

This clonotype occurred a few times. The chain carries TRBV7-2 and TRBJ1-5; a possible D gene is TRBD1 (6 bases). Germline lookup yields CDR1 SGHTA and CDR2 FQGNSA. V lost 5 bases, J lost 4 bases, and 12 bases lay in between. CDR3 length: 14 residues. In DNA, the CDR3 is TGTGCCAGCAGCGGTACAGGGCCGAATCAGCCCCAGCATTTT. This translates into CASSGTGPNQPQHF.

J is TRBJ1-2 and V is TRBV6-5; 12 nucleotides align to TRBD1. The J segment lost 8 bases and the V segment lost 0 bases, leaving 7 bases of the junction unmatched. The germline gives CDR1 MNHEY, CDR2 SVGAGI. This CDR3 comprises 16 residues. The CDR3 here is CASSYSPGQGARGYTF. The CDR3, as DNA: TGTGCCAGCAGTTACTCGCCGGGACAGGGGGCGCGAGGCTACACCTTC.

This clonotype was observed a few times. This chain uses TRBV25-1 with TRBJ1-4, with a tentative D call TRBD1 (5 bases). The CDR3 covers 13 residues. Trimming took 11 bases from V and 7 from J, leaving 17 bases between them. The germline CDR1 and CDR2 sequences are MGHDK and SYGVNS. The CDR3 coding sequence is TGTGCCTGCGGAGGGGTGAATAGTGAAAAACTGTTTTTT. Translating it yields CACGGVNSEKLFF. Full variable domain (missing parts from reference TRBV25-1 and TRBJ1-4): EADIYQTPRYLVIGTGKKITLECSQTMGHDKMYWYQQDPGMELHLIHYSYGVNSTEKGDLSSESTVSRIRTEHFPLTLESARPSHTSQYLCACGGVNSEKLFFGSGTQLSVL.

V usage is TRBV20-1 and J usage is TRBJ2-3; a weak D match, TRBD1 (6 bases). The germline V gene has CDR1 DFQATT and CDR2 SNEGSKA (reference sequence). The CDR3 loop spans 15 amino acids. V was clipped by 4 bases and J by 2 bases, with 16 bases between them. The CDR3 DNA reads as TGCAGTGCTATCCTCCGGACAGTCAACACAGATACGCAGTATTTT. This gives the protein CSAILRTVNTDTQYF.

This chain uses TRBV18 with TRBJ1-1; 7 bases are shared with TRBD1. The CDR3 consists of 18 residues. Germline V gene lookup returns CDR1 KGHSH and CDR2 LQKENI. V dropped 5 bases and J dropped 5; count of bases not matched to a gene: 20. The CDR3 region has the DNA TGTGCCAGCTCAACCGGCGGATCATTGAGAGGGGGCAATACTGAAGCTTTCTTT. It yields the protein CASSTGGSLRGGNTEAFF.

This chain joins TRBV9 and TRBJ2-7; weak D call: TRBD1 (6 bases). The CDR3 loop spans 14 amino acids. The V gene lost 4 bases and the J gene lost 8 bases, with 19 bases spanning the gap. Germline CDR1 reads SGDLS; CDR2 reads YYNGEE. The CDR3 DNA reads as TGTGCCAGCAGCTCCCCCCCACAGGGCAATCAGCAGTACTTC. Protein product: CASSSPPQGNQQYF.

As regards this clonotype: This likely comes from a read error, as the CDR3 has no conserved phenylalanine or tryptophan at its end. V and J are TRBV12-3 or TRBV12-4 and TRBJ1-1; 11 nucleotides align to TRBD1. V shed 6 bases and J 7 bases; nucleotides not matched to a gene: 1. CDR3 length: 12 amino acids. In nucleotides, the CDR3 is TGTGCCAGCAGAGGGACAGGGGGTGAAGCTTTCTAT. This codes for CASRGTGGEAFY.

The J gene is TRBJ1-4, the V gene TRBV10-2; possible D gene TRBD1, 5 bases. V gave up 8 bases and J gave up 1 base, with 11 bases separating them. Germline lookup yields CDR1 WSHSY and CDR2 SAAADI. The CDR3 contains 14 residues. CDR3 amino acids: CASRSGGTNEKLFF. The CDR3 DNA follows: TGCGCCAGCCGCTCTGGGGGAACTAATGAAAAACTGTTTTTT.

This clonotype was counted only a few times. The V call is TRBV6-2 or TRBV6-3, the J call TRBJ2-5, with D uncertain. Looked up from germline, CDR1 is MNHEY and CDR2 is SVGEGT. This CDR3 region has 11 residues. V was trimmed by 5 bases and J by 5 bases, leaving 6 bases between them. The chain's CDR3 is CASSHGETQYF. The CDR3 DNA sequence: TGTGCCAGCAGTCATGGGGAGACCCAGTACTTC.

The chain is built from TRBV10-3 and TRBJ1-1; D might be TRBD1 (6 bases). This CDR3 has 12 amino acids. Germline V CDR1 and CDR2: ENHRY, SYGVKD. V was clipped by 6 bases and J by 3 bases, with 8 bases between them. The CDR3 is CAISTGYTEAFF. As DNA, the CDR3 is TGTGCCATCAGCACAGGGTACACTGAAGCTTTCTTT.